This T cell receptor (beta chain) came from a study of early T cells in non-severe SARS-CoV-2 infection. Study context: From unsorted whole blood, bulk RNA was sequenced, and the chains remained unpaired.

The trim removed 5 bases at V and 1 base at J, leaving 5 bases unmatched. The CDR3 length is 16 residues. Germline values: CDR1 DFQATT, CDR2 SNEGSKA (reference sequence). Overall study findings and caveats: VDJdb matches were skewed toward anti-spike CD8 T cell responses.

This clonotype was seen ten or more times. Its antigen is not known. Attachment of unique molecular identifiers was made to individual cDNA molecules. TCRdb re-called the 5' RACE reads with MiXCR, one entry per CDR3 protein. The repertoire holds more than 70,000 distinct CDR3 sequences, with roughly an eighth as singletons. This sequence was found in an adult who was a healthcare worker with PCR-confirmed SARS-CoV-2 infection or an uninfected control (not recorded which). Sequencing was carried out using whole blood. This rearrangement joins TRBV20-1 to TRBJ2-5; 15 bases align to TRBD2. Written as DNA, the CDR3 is TGCAGTGCTCCCCGGACTAGCGGGGGGGTCCAAGAGACCCAGTACTTC. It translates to CSAPRTSGGVQETQYF.